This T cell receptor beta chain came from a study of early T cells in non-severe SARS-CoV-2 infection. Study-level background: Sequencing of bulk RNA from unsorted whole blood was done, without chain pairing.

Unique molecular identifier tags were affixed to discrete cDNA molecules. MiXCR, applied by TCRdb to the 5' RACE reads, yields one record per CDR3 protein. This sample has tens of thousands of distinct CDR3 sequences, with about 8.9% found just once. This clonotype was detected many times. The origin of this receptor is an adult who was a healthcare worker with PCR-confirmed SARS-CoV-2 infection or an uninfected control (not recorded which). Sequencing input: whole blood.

Here the CDR3 DNA reads TGTGCCAGCAGCCAACCCCCCACAACAAGACGGCCTTACCAATATTTT. Protein: CASSQPPTTRRPYQYF. The chain has TRBV7-9 and TRBJ1-3; D is undetermined. Trimming removed 5 bases from V and 15 bases from J, with 29 bases in between. The V gene's germline CDR1 is SEHNR and CDR2 FQNEAQ (reference sequence). The CDR3 is 16 amino acids.